The present entry profiles one TCR beta chain with its context. Its specificity is not known. This sample was taken from a study of shared clonotypes between healthy human individuals. Study-wide results and caveats: Rarefaction indicated that sorted-subset sequencing remained incomplete although depth was large.

This table comes from immunoSEQ multiplex PCR, and its TCRdb copy is limited to in-frame clones, with some not included. The sample consists of 2 million to 2.5 million clones, 92% of them appearing once. Germline trimming cut 8 bases from V and 5 bases from J; bases unmatched to any gene: 13. The CDR3 spans 15 residues. Germline V lookup: CDR1 MDHEN, CDR2 SYDVKM. The chain couples TRBV28 to TRBJ1-2; 8 nucleotides line up with TRBD1. The clonotype originates from a man aged 18-30 years in good health. Some clones in this sample may be carry-over from other donors' samples. The sample taken for sequencing was naive CD4+ T cells from PBMCs. Subset denoted: CD45RA+ positively selected. CDR3 DNA sequence: TGTGCCAGCGGATCTTCCGGGACAGGAAAATATGGCTACACCTTC. Its protein product is CASGSSGTGKYGYTF.